The 2 T cell receptor beta chains reported below all come from one sample, sequenced in a study of blood T cell repertoires in COVID-19. Libraries were prepared by immunoSEQ multiplex PCR; TCRdb keeps only in-frame clonotypes and omits some of them. The data hold about 250,000 clones, with 80% to 90% observed a single time. Sequenced input: PBMCs or T cells enriched from blood (not recorded which). These receptors were collected from a young woman who had recovered from COVID-19.

The chain has TRBV18 and TRBJ2-7, with 9 nucleotides matching TRBD2. The CDR3 has 15 amino acids. V lost 5 bases to trimming and J lost 2 bases; unmatched junction nucleotides: 7. Looked up from germline, CDR1 is KGHSH and CDR2 is LQKENI. CDR3 coding DNA: TGTGCCAGCTCAGCGCAGCGGGGGGATGCCTACGAGCAGTACTTC. This translates into CASSAQRGDAYEQYF.

The V gene is TRBV19, the J gene TRBJ1-2; a weak D match, TRBD1 (5 bases). The germline CDR1 and CDR2 sequences are LNHDA and SQIVND (reference sequence). The CDR3 length is 12 residues. V was shortened by 4 bases and J by 11 bases, with 14 bases between the two germline ends. The CDR3 is CASSRGTFGYTF. CDR3 in DNA: TGTGCCAGTAGTAGGGGGACTTTCGGATACACCTTC.